This TCR beta chain stems from a study of blood T cell repertoires in COVID-19. Overall study context: Collection of acute and convalescent COVID-19 samples took place in the United States, Italy and Spain.

Original analysis: The assay estimated nucleated cells by amplifying reference gene primers. Produced via immunoSEQ multiplex PCR; TCRdb's table is partial and in-frame only. V and J calls and clone size are copied from that table; D and trimming were computed from the DNA. Seen here are around 400,000 clones, roughly 90% observed once, and the top ten hold 1.4% to 1.5%. Participant reports of clinical history set cohort assignment. Germline assignment: CDR1 KGHDR and CDR2 SFDVKD. This CDR3 has 14 amino acids. Trimming took off 4 bases at V and 4 bases at J, with 10 bases between the two ends. The sample comprised PBMCs or T cells enriched from blood (not recorded which). The rearrangement links TRBV24-1 to TRBJ1-5; D is uncertain. This receptor was obtained from a woman aged 18-35 years who had been exposed to COVID-19. The CDR3 is CATSEEQKNQPQHF. In DNA, the CDR3 is TGTGCCACCAGTGAGGAACAGAAAAATCAGCCCCAGCATTTT.